The 31 T cell receptor beta chains listed next were all sequenced from one sample in a study of shared clonotypes between healthy human individuals. Here immunoSEQ multiplex PCR was the method, and the copy in TCRdb shows in-frame clones only, minus some. The sample lists roughly 1,100,000 clones, more than 60% occurring once. Sequencing was carried out using memory CD4+ T cells sorted from blood. The subset: CD45RA-negative fraction. These receptors came from a man aged 18-30 years in good health.

This clone appeared a few times. The chain combines TRBV5-5 with TRBJ1-1; D possibly corresponds to TRBD1 (5 bases). In germline, CDR1 is SGHKS, CDR2 YYEKEE (reference sequence). The CDR3 is made up of 15 amino acids. The ends were cut back, 4 bases at V and 3 bases at J, with 16 bases in the middle. The CDR3 DNA sequence: TGTGCCAGCAGCAGAGGGGATTCGTGGGACACTGAAGCTTTCTTT. Translation gives CASSRGDSWDTEAFF.

As to this clone: The junction shows a germline mismatch at one end, possibly a read error. The V and J genes are TRBV15 and TRBJ1-3; D is perhaps TRBD1 (5 bases). The CDR3 totals 17 residues. CDR1 LNHNV and CDR2 YYDKDF come from the germline V gene (reference sequence). Written as DNA, the CDR3 is TGCGCCACCAGCAGAGACCGGGACTGGAGCTCTGGAAACACCATATATTTT. Protein: CATSRDRDWSSGNTIYF.

The chain joins TRBV6-5 to TRBJ2-1, with 11 nucleotides matching TRBD2. The CDR3 is made up of 15 amino acids. The ends lost 5 bases at V and 10 bases at J; junction bases unmatched: 10. Germline loops: CDR1 MNHEY, CDR2 SVGAGI. This CDR3 is CASSPGLAAFTEQFF. CDR3 bases: TGTGCCAGCAGTCCGGGACTAGCGGCTTTCACGGAGCAGTTCTTC.

This clone appeared many times. The chain recombines TRBV11-3 with TRBJ1-5; D is ambiguous. Germline CDR1 is SGHNT and CDR2 is YENEEA. The CDR3 loop spans 15 amino acids. Trimming pared 2 bases from V and 4 bases from J, leaving 12 bases between. The CDR3 nucleotides read TGTGCCAGCAGCTTACCGGGAAGCGGTAATCAGCCCCAGCATTTT. Its protein is CASSLPGSGNQPQHF.

This clone has a handful of counts. The J gene is TRBJ1-2, the V gene TRBV5-4, with D possibly TRBD1 on 6 matching bases. The ends were cut back, 4 bases at V and 2 bases at J, with 12 bases in the middle. CDR1 and CDR2 (germline): SGHNT, YYREEE (reference sequence). This CDR3 comprises 14 residues. CDR3: CASSGGQYNYGYTF. CDR3 coding DNA: TGTGCCAGCAGCGGCGGACAGTACAACTATGGCTACACCTTC.

V usage is TRBV18 and J usage is TRBJ2-2, with D perhaps matching TRBD1 (6 bases). Germline V gene sequence: CDR1 KGHSH, CDR2 LQKENI. The CDR3 has 15 residues. V lost 3 bases and J 7 bases, leaving 15 bases between the germline ends. The CDR3 here is CASSPSAGDGGELFF. In nucleotides, the CDR3 is TGTGCCAGCTCACCTTCAGCAGGGGACGGCGGGGAGCTGTTTTTT.

V usage is TRBV5-1 and J usage is TRBJ2-7; TRBD1 matches at 9 bases. The CDR3 consists of 15 residues. In germline, CDR1 is SGHRS, CDR2 YFSETQ. The V gene end was trimmed by 4 bases and the J gene end by 2 bases; junction bases not matched to a gene: 7. The CDR3 bases are TGCGCCAGCAGCCCAGGAGGGACAGGGCCCTACGAGCAGTACTTC. It translates to CASSPGGTGPYEQYF. Filled out from reference TRBV5-1 and TRBJ2-7, the complete variable domain reads KAGVTQTPRYLIKTRGQQVTLSCSPISGHRSVSWYQQTPGQGLQFLFEYFSETQRNKGNFPGRFSGRQFSNSRSEMNVSTLELGDSALYLCASSPGGTGPYEQYFGPGTRLTVT.

The rearrangement joins TRBV18 to TRBJ1-4, with 11 bases that match TRBD1. Trimming took 3 bases from V and 10 from J; bases not matched to a gene: 16. The CDR3 contains 18 residues. Germline lookup yields CDR1 KGHSH and CDR2 LQKENI. CDR3 nucleotide sequence: TGTGCCAGCTCACCCGACGTCCCGGGACAGGGGGAATTAGGAAAACTGTTTTTT. Translating it yields CASSPDVPGQGELGKLFF. The complete variable domain, with remaining parts taken from reference TRBV18 and TRBJ1-4, reads NAGVMQNPRHLVRRRGQEARLRCSPMKGHSHVYWYRQLPEEGLKFMVYLQKENIIDESGMPKERFSAEFPKEGPSILRIQQVVRGDSAAYFCASSPDVPGQGELGKLFFGSGTQLSVL.

The CDR3 loop is CASSPQVTGELFF. DNA of the CDR3: TGTGCCAGCAGCCCCCAGGTCACCGGGGAGCTGTTTTTT. The V gene is TRBV5-6, the J gene TRBJ2-2; D remains unclear. Trimming left V 4 bases short and J 4 bases short, with 8 bases between. The V gene's germline CDR1 is SGHDT and CDR2 YYEEEE. The CDR3 is made up of 13 amino acids.

This clone was seen a handful of times. The CDR3 nucleotides read TGTGCTACCGTGGCCGAATTATCTGGGGCCAACGTCCTGACTTTC. It codes for CATVAELSGANVLTF. The chain carries TRBV10-3 and TRBJ2-6, with D unclear. Germline V lookup: CDR1 ENHRY, CDR2 SYGVKD. The CDR3 is made up of 15 amino acids.

This chain joins TRBV9 and TRBJ2-5; D unresolved. Germline V gene data show CDR1 as SGDLS and CDR2 as YYNGEE. This CDR3 spans 14 amino acids. Trimming removed 0 bases from V and 1 base from J, with 7 bases in between. The CDR3: CASSVDNGQETQYF. The CDR3 DNA reads TGTGCCAGCAGCGTAGATAACGGCCAAGAGACCCAGTACTTC.

The sample holds a few counts of this clone. The rearrangement links TRBV9 to TRBJ2-2; maybe TRBD1 (6 bases). The CDR3 covers 15 residues. CDR1 and CDR2 from the germline V gene are SGDLS and YYNGEE. The V gene lost 4 bases and the J gene lost 1 base, with 11 bases spanning the gap. The CDR3 DNA reads TGTGCCAGCAGCCGTGCGACAGGGAACACCGGGGAGCTGTTTTTT. It codes for CASSRATGNTGELFF.

This rearrangement joins TRBV5-1 to TRBJ1-5, with D perhaps TRBD1 (5 bases). Germline V gene sequence: CDR1 SGHRS, CDR2 YFSETQ. V was shortened by 2 bases and J by 7 bases, with 16 bases between the two germline ends. CDR3 length equals 15 residues. CDR3 protein: CASSLTGTQGQPQHF. As DNA, the CDR3 is TGCGCCAGCAGCTTAACAGGCACCCAAGGCCAGCCCCAGCATTTT.

A few counts support this clone. The same CDR3 also results from other DNA sequences found in this sample. This chain's CDR3 is CASSGQGANSPLHF. The CDR3 DNA follows: TGTGCCAGCAGCGGACAGGGGGCAAATTCACCCCTCCACTTT. The J gene is TRBJ1-6, the V gene TRBV9; 10 bases are shared with TRBD1. CDR3 size: 14 residues. The germline V gene has CDR1 SGDLS and CDR2 YYNGEE. The J segment lost 7 bases and the V segment lost 3 bases, leaving 1 base of the junction unmatched.

V usage is TRBV11-3 and J usage is TRBJ2-2; D not certain. Trimming shortened V by 5 bases and J by 6 bases, and 13 bases separated the two germline ends. This CDR3 region has 14 residues. Germline loops: CDR1 SGHNT, CDR2 YENEEA. The CDR3 nucleotides read TGTGCCAGCAGCGTTACCGGGTTGGCCGGGGAGCTGTTTTTT. This sequence encodes CASSVTGLAGELFF.

The rearrangement joins TRBV7-8 to TRBJ2-7, with no clear D. The CDR3 has 13 residues. Trimming removed 2 bases at V and 2 bases at J, with 7 bases between. Germline CDR1 is SGHVS and CDR2 is FQNEAQ. CDR3 bases: TGTGCCAGCAGCTTACAGCCGACCTACGAGCAGTACTTC. Translating gives CASSLQPTYEQYF.

As regards this clone: Other DNA sequences within the sample encode an identical CDR3. This chain uses TRBV19 with TRBJ2-2; no clear D gene. CDR1 is LNHDA, CDR2 SQIVND, per germline (reference sequence). The CDR3 has 11 residues. V was pared by 5 bases and J by 4 bases, with 2 bases between. CDR3 loop: CASSRTGELFF. CDR3 DNA: TGTGCCAGTAGTCGCACCGGGGAGCTGTTTTTT.

The J gene is TRBJ1-1, the V gene TRBV7-2, with 11 bases fitting TRBD1. V shed 5 bases and J 5 bases; nucleotides not matched to a gene: 7. CDR1 and CDR2 from the germline V gene are SGHTA and FQGNSA. The CDR3 sequence is 15 residues long. The CDR3 spells CASSPGQGARTEAFF. In nucleotides, the CDR3 is TGTGCCAGCAGCCCAGGACAGGGGGCGCGGACTGAAGCTTTCTTT.

V usage is TRBV4-2 and J usage is TRBJ2-2; 9 bases line up with TRBD2. The V segment lost 0 bases and the J segment 7 bases; nucleotides outside the gene matches: 9. CDR3 length equals 17 residues. Germline CDR1 is LGHNA and CDR2 is YNFKEQ. CDR3 DNA: TGTGCCAGCAGCCAAGAGCTTGCGGGGGGGGCCGTCGGGGAGCTGTTTTTT. It is translated as CASSQELAGGAVGELFF.

The rearrangement joins TRBV10-2 to TRBJ2-1, with D possibly matching TRBD2 (6 bases). The V end was cut by 3 bases, the J end by 0 bases, with 18 bases between. The CDR3 runs 18 residues. Germline assignment: CDR1 WSHSY and CDR2 SAAADI. This chain's CDR3 is CASSDSGWLADSYNEQFF. Here the CDR3 DNA reads TGCGCCAGCAGTGACAGTGGATGGTTAGCGGACTCCTACAATGAGCAGTTCTTC.

This clone was seen only once. The gene calls are TRBV11-2 and TRBJ1-4; 11 bases line up with TRBD1. Germline CDR1 is SGHAT and CDR2 is FQNNGV. The CDR3 totals 13 residues. V lost 5 bases to trimming and J lost 10 bases; unmatched junction nucleotides: 3. The CDR3 coding sequence is TGTGCCAGCAGCGGACAGGGGGCGGGAAAACTGTTTTTT. Amino acid sequence: CASSGQGAGKLFF.

The chain employs TRBV2 and TRBJ2-5; tentatively, D is TRBD2 (6 bases). The germline V gene encodes CDR1 SNHLY and CDR2 FYNNEI. Trimming stripped 6 bases from V and 3 bases from J, with 11 bases between. This CDR3 is built from 13 residues. CDR3 in amino acids: CASREGIKETQYF. The CDR3 bases are TGTGCCAGCAGGGAGGGGATTAAAGAGACCCAGTACTTC.

The chain couples TRBV6-1 to TRBJ2-7; 7 bases align to TRBD1. V was pared by 6 bases and J by 3 bases, with 8 bases of the junction left unmatched. The CDR3 extends over 14 amino acids. CDR1 MNHNS and CDR2 SASEGT come from the germline V gene. CDR3: CASSPMDRHYEQYF. CDR3 coding DNA: TGTGCCAGCAGCCCTATGGACAGGCACTACGAGCAGTACTTC.

The V call is TRBV19, the J call TRBJ2-5; 9 positions agree with TRBD1. Germline CDR1 and CDR2: LNHDA and SQIVND (reference sequence). The V segment lost 9 bases and the J segment 1 base; nucleotides outside the gene matches: 6. The CDR3 runs to 14 residues. The CDR3 region is CASGTGRFQETQYF. The CDR3, as DNA: TGTGCCAGCGGGACAGGGAGATTCCAAGAGACCCAGTACTTC.

The chain is built from TRBV15 and TRBJ1-4; unclear D gene. The germline V gene encodes CDR1 LNHNV and CDR2 YYDKDF (reference sequence). The CDR3 consists of 16 residues. V was clipped by 0 bases and J by 3 bases, with 11 bases between them. CDR3 bases: TGTGCCACCAGCAGAGATCTTCGGACTCCTAATGAAAAACTGTTTTTT. Its translation is CATSRDLRTPNEKLFF. Full variable domain (outside the CDR3, taken from reference TRBV15 and TRBJ1-4): DAMVIQNPRYQVTQFGKPVTLSCSQTLNHNVMYWYQQKSSQAPKLLFHYYDKDFNNEADTPDNFQSRRPNTSFCFLDIRSPGLGDTAMYLCATSRDLRTPNEKLFFGSGTQLSVL.

This clone was counted a few times. This rearrangement joins TRBV2 to TRBJ2-2; no reliable D call. Per the germline V gene, CDR1 is SNHLY and CDR2 is FYNNEI. The CDR3 is made up of 15 amino acids. V was shortened by 6 bases and J by 8 bases, with 19 bases between the two germline ends. The CDR3 loop is CASSVVGSPGGELFF. The DNA for the CDR3 is TGTGCCAGCAGCGTAGTCGGCAGCCCCGGTGGGGAGCTGTTTTTT.

This chain joins TRBV5-4 and TRBJ2-1; a possible D gene is TRBD1 (5 bases). Per the germline V gene, CDR1 is SGHNT and CDR2 is YYREEE (reference sequence). The CDR3 has 14 amino acids. The V gene lost 4 bases and the J gene lost 7 bases, with 15 bases spanning the gap. CDR3 DNA sequence: TGTGCCAGCAGCGGCGCAGGGAATCTAAATGAGCAGTTCTTC. Translating gives CASSGAGNLNEQFF.

CDR3 loop: CAWSGQGQPQHF. The CDR3 DNA reads TGTGCCTGGAGCGGACAGGGCCAGCCCCAGCATTTT. V and J are TRBV30 and TRBJ1-5, with 8 bases lining up with TRBD1. The V gene end was trimmed by 3 bases and the J gene end by 7 bases; junction bases not matched to a gene: 2. The CDR3 loop spans 12 amino acids. Germline V gene lookup returns CDR1 GTSNPN and CDR2 SVGIG (reference sequence).

This clone was observed a handful of times. The chain uses TRBV14 and TRBJ1-2, with D uncertain. The germline V gene has CDR1 SGHDN and CDR2 FVKESK. The CDR3 is made up of 13 amino acids. Trimming pared 0 bases from V and 2 bases from J, leaving 4 bases between. In DNA, the CDR3 is TGTGCCAGCAGCCAAGAGTGGAACTATGGCTACACCTTC. Protein product: CASSQEWNYGYTF. The full variable domain, its missing parts supplied by reference TRBV14 and TRBJ1-2, is EAGVTQFPSHSVIEKGQTVTLRCDPISGHDNLYWYRRVMGKEIKFLLHFVKESKQDESGMPNNRFLAERTGGTYSTLKVQPAELEDSGVYFCASSQEWNYGYTFGSGTRLTVV.

The chain couples TRBV30 to TRBJ2-6, with 7 bases fitting TRBD2. From germline, CDR1 is GTSNPN and CDR2 SVGIG (reference sequence). CDR3 length: 14 amino acids. After removal of 5 bases from V and 4 bases from J, the junction contained 5 bases not matched to a gene. CDR3 nucleotide sequence: TGTGCCTGGGATGCGGGAGCCGGGGCCAACGTCCTGACTTTC. Amino acid sequence: CAWDAGAGANVLTF.

This clone was counted once. The V call is TRBV6-1, the J call TRBJ2-1, with 9 bases matching TRBD1. The CDR3 is made up of 14 amino acids. CDR1 is MNHNS, CDR2 SASEGT, per germline. V trimming: 7 bases; J trimming: 4 bases; junction bases outside the gene matches: 5. CDR3 DNA sequence: TGTGCCAGCATAGGACAGGGGTCGTACAATGAGCAGTTCTTC. It yields the protein CASIGQGSYNEQFF.